This T cell receptor beta chain was sequenced in a study of T-cell reconstitution after alpha-beta-depleted transplantation in children (dated by TCRdb to about 2016). Concerning the study at large: The study quantitatively tracked T-cell immune reconstitution after TCRalphabeta/CD19-depleted allogeneic hematopoietic cell transplantation in children using TCR repertoire profiling. Study-level results and caveats: The high TCRbeta diversity at day 60 in some patients was ascribed to recipient T cells and intrathymic progenitors that had survived conditioning. Hyperexpanded clone frequencies declined over subsequent months; after one year, T-cell counts and TCRbeta diversity were mostly attributed to newly produced T cells. Apparently early alphabetaT-cell count recovery about two months after transplant reportedly relied on only several hundred rapidly expanded clones derived from non-depleted graft cells.

Concerning this clonotype itself: The antigen this receptor binds is unknown. The junction differs from germline at one of its ends, possibly a read error.

CDR3 length: 15 amino acids, cysteine to phenylalanine. Only the CDR3 DNA stays, 45 bases, in frame from base 1. Looking up the germline V gene (reference sequence) yields CDR1 DFQATT and CDR2 SNEGSKA. The method was PCR. Sequencing was carried out with an Illumina HiSeq 2500. Molecular barcoding was employed in the preparation of TCR libraries, with unique molecular identifiers being used to normalize TCRbeta repertoire quantification. TCRdb's own reprocessing of the public reads used fastp at Q25 and MiXCR and kept productive beta chains. When rows share a CDR3 protein, they turn into one entry using the most common DNA and genes. Here the sample has around 190,000 distinct CDR3 sequences; about 6.6% occur a single time. The ten top clones hold less than 7% of the sample. According to the study, the label for this sample's treatment or condition signals: allogeneic hematopoietic cell transplantation with graft depleted of TCRalphabeta T cells and CD19 B cells. TCRalphabeta/CD19-depleted allogeneic hematopoietic cell grafts were given to the transplant recipients, all of whom were children.

The origin of this receptor is a boy aged 2 to 10 with acute lymphoblastic leukemia, due to receive a stem cell transplant. The receptor chain draws on TRBV20-1 and TRBJ2-6; a tentative D match to TRBD1 spans 6 bases. The material sequenced was PBMCs, taken before TCRalphabeta/CD19-depleted stem cell transplant. The CDR3 reads as follows: CSAGEQGSGANVLTF. The nucleotide sequence is TGCAGTGCTGGAGAACAGGGCTCTGGGGCCAACGTCCTGACTTTC.